The 12 T cell receptor beta chains given below trace back to one sample, sequenced in a study of T cell responses to AZD1222 COVID-19 vaccine. Sequencing was performed with immunoSEQ multiplex PCR; in TCRdb, only in-frame clones are kept and a portion is missing. The sample shows 90,000 to 130,000 clones, 85% to 95% of them seen only once. The material sequenced was peripheral blood, taken on day 0 of AZD1222 vaccination. All receptors derive from an adult in good health.

The CDR3 loop reads CASSLIRAGRAKNIQYF. The CDR3 DNA is TGTGCCAGCAGCTTGATTAGGGCGGGACGAGCCAAAAACATTCAGTACTTC. The V call is TRBV5-6, the J call TRBJ2-4; perhaps TRBD2 as D (6 bases). The ends were cut back, 1 base at V and 0 bases at J, with 14 bases in the middle. This CDR3 spans 17 amino acids. Germline V gene lookup returns CDR1 SGHDT and CDR2 YYEEEE.

The rearrangement uses TRBV5-5 and TRBJ1-1; 10 positions match TRBD1. Per germline, CDR1 SGHKS and CDR2 YYEKEE (reference sequence). V lost 4 bases and J lost 13; bases outside the gene matches: 10. The CDR3 covers 13 residues. The CDR3 nucleotides are TGTGCCAGCAGCGGCGGGACAGGGGTTTTGAATTTCTTT. It translates to CASSGGTGVLNFF.

V and J are TRBV6-6 and TRBJ1-3; D is possibly TRBD1 (5 bases). From germline, CDR1 is MNHNY and CDR2 SVGAGI (reference sequence). The CDR3 runs 13 residues. Trimming took 6 bases from V and 0 from J, leaving 6 bases between them. Here the CDR3 DNA reads TGTGCCAGCAGAGACAGCTCTGGAAACACCATATATTTT. Its protein product is CASRDSSGNTIYF.

The chain links TRBV7-8 to TRBJ1-4; a weak D match, TRBD1 (5 bases). This CDR3 region has 15 residues. Trimming cost V 1 base and J 4 bases, with 10 bases left between them. Germline CDR1 reads SGHVS; CDR2 reads FQNEAQ. The CDR3 DNA reads as TGTGCCAGCAGCTTAGGGGCAGGGATTAATGAAAAACTGTTTTTT. It specifies CASSLGAGINEKLFF.

The chain has TRBV20-1 and TRBJ1-1, with TRBD1 as a possible D gene (5 bases). This CDR3 is built from 11 residues. The V gene lost 4 bases and the J gene lost 7 bases, with 10 bases spanning the gap. CDR1 and CDR2 from the germline V gene are DFQATT and SNEGSKA (reference sequence). In nucleotides, the CDR3 is TGCAGTGCTACCAGGGCGATTGAAGCTTTCTTT. Protein: CSATRAIEAFF.

This chain connects TRBV11-2 to TRBJ2-7, with D hard to call. This CDR3 comprises 13 residues. Germline V CDR1 and CDR2: SGHAT, FQNNGV. V was pared by 4 bases and J by 3 bases, with 10 bases between. The CDR3 protein is CASSSKPDYEQYF. DNA for the CDR3: TGTGCCAGCAGCTCAAAACCGGACTACGAGCAGTACTTC.

CDR3 amino acids: CASSLLSRGNTEAFF. The DNA of the CDR3 is TGTGCCAGCAGCTTGCTTAGTCGGGGGAACACTGAAGCTTTCTTT. V gene TRBV5-5 combines with J gene TRBJ1-1; unclear D gene. Germline V lookup: CDR1 SGHKS, CDR2 YYEKEE (reference sequence). This CDR3 is built from 15 residues. V lost 1 base, J lost 1 base, and 11 bases lay in between.

The chain carries TRBV30 and TRBJ1-3, with a possible D match to TRBD1 (6 bases). Trimming pared 2 bases from V and 0 bases from J, leaving 17 bases between. The CDR3 runs to 17 residues. CDR1 and CDR2 (germline): GTSNPN, SVGIG (reference sequence). The chain's CDR3 is CAWSRVGDTNSGNTIYF. The CDR3 nucleotides are TGTGCCTGGAGTAGAGTAGGGGACACGAACTCTGGAAACACCATATATTTT. Filled out from reference TRBV30 and TRBJ1-3, the complete variable domain reads SQTIHQWPATLVQPVGSPLSLECTVEGTSNPNLYWYRQAAGRGLQLLFYSVGIGQISSEVPQNLSASRPQDRQFILSSKKLLLSDSGFYLCAWSRVGDTNSGNTIYFGEGSWLTVV.

Concerning this clone itself: This sample also contains other DNA sequences that code for the same CDR3. The chain joins TRBV6-5 to TRBJ2-7; possible D gene TRBD1, 6 bases. Germline values: CDR1 MNHEY, CDR2 SVGAGI. Trimming removed 6 bases from V and 1 base from J, with 13 bases in between. This CDR3 region has 14 residues. The CDR3 spells CASRGRTASYEQYF. CDR3 bases: TGTGCCAGCAGGGGTCGGACAGCGTCCTACGAGCAGTACTTC.

This sequence joins TRBV30 and TRBJ2-7, with TRBD1 matching 8 bases. This CDR3 region has 13 residues. Germline CDR1 and CDR2: GTSNPN and SVGIG (reference sequence). Trimming removed 0 bases from V and 7 bases from J; junction bases left unmatched: 5. CDR3 sequence: CAWSVQGALEQYF. CDR3 in DNA: TGTGCCTGGAGTGTGCAGGGGGCGCTTGAGCAGTACTTC.

This clone was detected only once. V and J are TRBV19 and TRBJ1-4; 7 bases line up with TRBD1. CDR1 is LNHDA and CDR2 is SQIVND in the germline V gene (reference sequence). This CDR3 contains 13 residues. V shed 3 bases, J shed 12 bases, and the junction held 7 bases outside the gene matches. The CDR3 region is CASSMERGRELFF. As DNA, the CDR3 is TGTGCCAGTAGTATGGAGAGGGGGCGAGAACTGTTTTTT.

As for this clone: Other DNA sequences in this specimen translate into the identical CDR3. This sequence joins TRBV29-1 and TRBJ2-7, with 7 nucleotides matching TRBD1. The CDR3 is 12 residues long. V was clipped by 3 bases and J by 3 bases; unmatched bases: 2. Per the germline V gene, CDR1 is SQVTM and CDR2 is ANQGSEA. The CDR3 protein is CSVEGTDYEQYF. As DNA, the CDR3 is TGCAGCGTTGAGGGGACAGACTACGAGCAGTACTTC.